These T cell receptor beta chains were read from a single sample in a study of T cells after yellow fever vaccination. TCRdb re-analysed the 5' RACE reads in MiXCR, keeping a single row per CDR3 protein. The sample lists hundreds of thousands of distinct CDR3 sequences; around 4% were seen once. This material consisted of PBMCs, taken on the day of the yellow fever booster vaccination. The origin of the receptors is a man aged 18 to 30 who received the YFV17D yellow fever vaccine. Each CDR3 is given with its conserved first and last residue. A D gene is named only where the DNA matches it firmly. The size field is filled for only some rows; it gives once, few, many or a size class.

clone size,V gene,CDR3 length,D gene,J gene,CDR3 DNA,CDR3 protein
-,TRBV20-1,12,-,TRBJ1-5,TGCAGTGCCTCCCCCCAAAATCAGCCCCAGCATTTT,CSASPQNQPQHF
few,TRBV29-1,14,-,TRBJ2-5,TGCAGCGTTGAAGAGGGTTCCCTGGGGGAGACCCAGTACTTC,CSVEEGSLGETQYF
few,TRBV27,15,-,TRBJ2-2,TGTGCCAGCAGTTTCGGCAGTTCGAACACCGGGGAGCTGTTTTTT,CASSFGSSNTGELFF
few,TRBV29-1,14,-,TRBJ2-2,TGCAGCGTTTATAGCGAGCTGAACACCGGGGAGCTGTTTTTT,CSVYSELNTGELFF
many,TRBV4-2,16,TRBD1,TRBJ1-6,TGTGCCAGCAGCCAAGATCGGGGGACAGGGGGTTCACCCCTCCACTTT,CASSQDRGTGGSPLHF
-,TRBV5-1,16,-,TRBJ2-3,TGCGCCAGCAGCCCCCCTGGGAACCTAGGCACAGATACGCAGTATTTT,CASSPPGNLGTDTQYF
many,TRBV7-2,17,-,TRBJ2-2,TGTGCCAGCAGCTTAGAACTGTCAGGGTATTACGCCGGGGAGCTGTTTTTT,CASSLELSGYYAGELFF
many,TRBV6-2/TRBV6-3,12,-,TRBJ1-1,TGTGCCAGCAGTTTCTTGAGCACTGAAGCTTTCTTT,CASSFLSTEAFF
many,TRBV13,16,TRBD2,TRBJ2-7,TGTGCCAGCACCCAAACTCCGACTAGCGGCCCTTACGAGCAGTACTTC,CASTQTPTSGPYEQYF
many,TRBV5-1,18,TRBD2,TRBJ2-1,TGCGCCAGCAGCGGAATATCCCTAGCGGGCTCCCCCTACAATGAGCAGTTCTTC,CASSGISLAGSPYNEQFF
-,TRBV11-2,16,TRBD1,TRBJ2-1,TGTGCCAGCAGCCCTGTCGACAGGGGCTCCTACAATGAGCAGTTCTTC,CASSPVDRGSYNEQFF
many,TRBV7-8,14,-,TRBJ1-2,TGTGCCAGCAGTTCGGCGCAGGCAGGGTTTGGCTACACCTTC,CASSSAQAGFGYTF
many,TRBV6-4,13,-,TRBJ1-5,TGTGCCAGCAGTGCGGAAGAAAATCAGCCCCAGCATTTT,CASSAEENQPQHF
-,TRBV20-1,17,-,TRBJ1-2,TGCAGTGCTAGTAACGCATTGAGGGTATTGTGGGCGGATGGCTACACCTTC,CSASNALRVLWADGYTF
many,TRBV7-2,12,-,TRBJ2-5,TGTGCCAGCAGGGGAAGGGGTGAGACCCAGTACTTC,CASRGRGETQYF
-,TRBV7-6,18,-,TRBJ2-3,TGTGCCAGCAGCCCAACCCTCCGAGCTAGCCACCTCCCAGATACGCAGTATTTT,CASSPTLRASHLPDTQYF
few,TRBV20-1,15,TRBD2,TRBJ2-5,TGCAGTGCTAGTCGGGGACTAGCGGGGGAGGAGACCCAGTACTTC,CSASRGLAGEETQYF
many,TRBV10-3,16,TRBD2,TRBJ2-1,TGTGCCATCAGTGAGTTAGCGGGGGTTGCCTACAATGAGCAGTTCTTC,CAISELAGVAYNEQFF
-,TRBV21-1,16,-,TRBJ2-2,TGTGCCAGCAGCAAAGCGGACAGGGGGTTTACCGGGGAGCTGTTTTTT,CASSKADRGFTGELFF
many,TRBV29-1,14,-,TRBJ2-6,TGCAGCGTTGAAGCCTACTCTGGGGCCAACGTCCTGACTTTC,CSVEAYSGANVLTF
many,TRBV3-1,17,-,TRBJ2-5,TGTGCCAGCAGCCAAGTTCGGACAGATAACCTAAGAGATAGCCAGTACTTC,CASSQVRTDNLRDSQYF
few,TRBV6-5,15,-,TRBJ1-2,TGTGCCAGCAGCTTACTTTCAGGGCATAACTATGGCTACACCTTC,CASSLLSGHNYGYTF
many,TRBV6-4,15,TRBD2,TRBJ2-1,TGTGCCAGCAGTGATGGAGCGGGGGGCGGTAGTGAGCAGTTCTTC,CASSDGAGGGSEQFF
few,TRBV4-2,15,TRBD2,TRBJ2-1,TGTGCCAGCAGCCCCGAGCGGGGGGGCTACAATGAGCAGTTCTTC,CASSPERGGYNEQFF
many,TRBV7-9,16,-,TRBJ1-3,TGTGCCAGCAGCCCTAAGACAGCAGCCACTGGAAACACCATATATTTT,CASSPKTAATGNTIYF
few,TRBV11-2,16,-,TRBJ1-6,TGTGCCAGCAGCTCGGGAGGGGGCTCCTATAATTCACCCCTCCACTTT,CASSSGGGSYNSPLHF
few,TRBV5-4,15,TRBD1,TRBJ2-5,TGTGCCAGCAGCTTGCACAGGGGTATAAGAGAGGCCCAGTACTTC,CASSLHRGIREAQYF
many,TRBV11-2,14,-,TRBJ2-3,TGTGCCAGCAGCTTAGGTTGGGGCACAGATACGCAGTATTTT,CASSLGWGTDTQYF